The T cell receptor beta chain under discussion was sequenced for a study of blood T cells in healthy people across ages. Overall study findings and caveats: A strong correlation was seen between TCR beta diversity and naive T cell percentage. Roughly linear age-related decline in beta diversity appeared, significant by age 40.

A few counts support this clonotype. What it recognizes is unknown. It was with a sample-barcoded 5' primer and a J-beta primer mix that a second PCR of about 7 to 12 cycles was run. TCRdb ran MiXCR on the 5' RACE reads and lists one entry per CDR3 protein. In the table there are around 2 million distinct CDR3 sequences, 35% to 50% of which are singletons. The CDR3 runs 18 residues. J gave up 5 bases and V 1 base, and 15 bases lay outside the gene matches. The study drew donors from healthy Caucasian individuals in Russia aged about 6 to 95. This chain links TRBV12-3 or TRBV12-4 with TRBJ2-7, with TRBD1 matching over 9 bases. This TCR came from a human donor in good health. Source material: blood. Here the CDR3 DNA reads TGTGCCAGCAGTTTAGAGGGAGGCGGTGGACAGGGGCAGAACGAGCAGTACTTC. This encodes CASSLEGGGGQGQNEQYF.